These T cell receptor beta chains were read from a single sample in a study of blood T cell repertoires in COVID-19. Some clones are missing from TCRdb's copy, which holds only in-frame ones; the method was immunoSEQ multiplex PCR. Of 95,000 to 150,000 clones listed, approximately 81% were seen once; the top ten hold about 3.8%. The sample consisted of peripheral blood. The receptors were sampled from a man in his 60s with acute or convalescent COVID-19. CDR3s include the opening cysteine and the closing phenylalanine or tryptophan. A D gene is named only where the DNA matches it firmly. Where a row states a size, it is once, few, many or the class of an expanded clone; other rows omit it.

clone_size	v_call	d_call	j_call	cdr3_aa	cdr3_nt
-	TRBV3-1/TRBV3-2	-	TRBJ1-1	CASTHGSGGAFF	TGTGCCAGCACCCACGGATCCGGCGGAGCTTTCTTT
-	TRBV15	TRBD2	TRBJ2-1	CATSREHSGVYNEQFF	TGTGCCACCAGCAGAGAGCATAGCGGGGTCTACAATGAGCAGTTCTTC
once	TRBV7-9	TRBD2	TRBJ2-1	CASSLSAGATYNEQFF	TGTGCCAGCAGCTTGTCCGCGGGAGCTACCTACAATGAGCAGTTCTTC
-	TRBV7-2	TRBD2	TRBJ2-4	CASSLAGGSNIQYF	TGTGCCAGCAGCCTTGCGGGAGGATCAAACATTCAGTACTTC
few	TRBV3-1/TRBV3-2	TRBD1	TRBJ1-6	CASSQELGTGFHF	TGTGCCAGCAGCCAAGAATTAGGGACAGGCTTCCACTTT
-	TRBV3-1/TRBV3-2	TRBD1	TRBJ1-1	CASSQRQGGTEAFF	TGTGCCAGCAGCCAACGACAGGGGGGCACTGAAGCTTTCTTT
-	TRBV10-3	TRBD1	TRBJ1-6	CAVRDRESPLHF	TGTGCCGTCCGGGACAGGGAGTCACCCCTCCACTTT
-	TRBV6-2/TRBV6-3	-	TRBJ2-2	CASSWLGPGELFF	TGTGCCAGCAGTTGGCTAGGCCCCGGGGAGCTGTTTTTT
-	TRBV3-1/TRBV3-2	-	TRBJ1-2	CASSQTAGQGYTF	TGTGCCAGCAGCCAAACGGCAGGGCAGGGCTACACCTTC
-	TRBV28	-	TRBJ2-7	CASSDAGDRLDEQYF	TGTGCCAGCAGTGACGCGGGGGACAGGCTCGACGAGCAGTACTTC
few	TRBV5-1	TRBD2	TRBJ2-4	CASSLSVSGEKYF	TGCGCCAGCAGCTTGTCGGTTAGCGGGGAGAAGTACTTC